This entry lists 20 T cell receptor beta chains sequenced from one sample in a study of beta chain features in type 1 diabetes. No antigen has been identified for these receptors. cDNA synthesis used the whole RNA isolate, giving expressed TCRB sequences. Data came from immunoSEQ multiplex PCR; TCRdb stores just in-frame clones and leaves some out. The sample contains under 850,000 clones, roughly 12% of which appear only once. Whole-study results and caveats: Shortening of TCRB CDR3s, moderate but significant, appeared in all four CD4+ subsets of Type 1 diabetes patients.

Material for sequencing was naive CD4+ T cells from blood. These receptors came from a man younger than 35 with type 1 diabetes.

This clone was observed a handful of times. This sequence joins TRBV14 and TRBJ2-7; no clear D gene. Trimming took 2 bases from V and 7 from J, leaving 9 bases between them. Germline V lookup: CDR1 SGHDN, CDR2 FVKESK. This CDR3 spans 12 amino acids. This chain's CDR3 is CASSQTVWEQYF. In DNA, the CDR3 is TGTGCCAGCAGCCAAACCGTTTGGGAGCAGTACTTC.

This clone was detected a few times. CDR3 nucleotides: TGCGCCAGCAGCCAAGTACAGGGGGCATTTGATACGCAGTATTTT. Residues: CASSQVQGAFDTQYF. The chain employs TRBV4-1 and TRBJ2-3, with 9 bases that match TRBD1. The CDR3 totals 15 residues. From germline, CDR1 is MGHRA and CDR2 YSYEKL. Trimming removed 1 base from V and 6 bases from J; junction bases left unmatched: 5.

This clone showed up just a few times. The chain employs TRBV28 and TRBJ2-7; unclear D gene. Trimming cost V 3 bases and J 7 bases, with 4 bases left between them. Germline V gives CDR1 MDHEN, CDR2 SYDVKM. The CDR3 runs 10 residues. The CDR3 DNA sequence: TGTGCCAGCAGTTTTCGGGAGCAGTACTTC. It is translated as CASSFREQYF.

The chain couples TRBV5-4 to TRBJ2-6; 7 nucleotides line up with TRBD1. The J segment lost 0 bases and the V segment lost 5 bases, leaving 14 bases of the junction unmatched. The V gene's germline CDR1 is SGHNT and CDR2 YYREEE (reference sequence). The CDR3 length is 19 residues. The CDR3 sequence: CASRVGKGQVNSGANVLTF. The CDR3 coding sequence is TGTGCCAGCAGGGTAGGGAAAGGACAGGTCAACTCTGGGGCCAACGTCCTGACTTTC.

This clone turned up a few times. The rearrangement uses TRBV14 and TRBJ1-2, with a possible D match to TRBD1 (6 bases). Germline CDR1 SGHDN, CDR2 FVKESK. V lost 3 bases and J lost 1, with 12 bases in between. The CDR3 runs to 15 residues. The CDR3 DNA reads TGTGCCAGCAGCCATGTGGGGGGCCTTAACTATGGCTACACCTTC. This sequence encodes CASSHVGGLNYGYTF.

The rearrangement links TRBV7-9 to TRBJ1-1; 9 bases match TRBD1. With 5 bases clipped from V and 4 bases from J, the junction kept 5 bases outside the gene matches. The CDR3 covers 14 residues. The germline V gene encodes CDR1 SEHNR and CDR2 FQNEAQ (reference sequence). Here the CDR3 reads CASSGDRVVTEAFF. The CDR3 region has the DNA TGTGCCAGCAGCGGGGACAGGGTGGTCACTGAAGCTTTCTTT. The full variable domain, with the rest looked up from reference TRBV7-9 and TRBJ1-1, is DTGVSQNPRHKITKRGQNVTFRCDPISEHNRLYWYRQTLGQGPEFLTYFQNEAQLEKSRLLSDRFSAERPKGSFSTLEIQRTEQGDSAMYLCASSGDRVVTEAFFGQGTRLTVV.

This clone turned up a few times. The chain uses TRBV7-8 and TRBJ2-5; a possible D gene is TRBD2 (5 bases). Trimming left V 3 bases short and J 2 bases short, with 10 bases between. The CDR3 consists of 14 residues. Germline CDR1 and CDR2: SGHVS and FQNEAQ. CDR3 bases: TGTGCCAGCAGCTTCAAGCGGTGGCAAGAGACCCAGTACTTC. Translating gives CASSFKRWQETQYF. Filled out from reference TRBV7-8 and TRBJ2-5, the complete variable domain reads GAGVSQSPRYKVAKRGQDVALRCDPISGHVSLFWYQQALGQGPEFLTYFQNEAQLDKSGLPSDRFFAERPEGSVSTLKIQRTQQEDSAVYLCASSFKRWQETQYFGPGTRLLVL.

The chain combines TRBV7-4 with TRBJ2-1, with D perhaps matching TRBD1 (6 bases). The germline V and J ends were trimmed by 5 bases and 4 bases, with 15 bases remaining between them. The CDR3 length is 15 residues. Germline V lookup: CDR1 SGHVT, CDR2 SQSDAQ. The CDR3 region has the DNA TGTGCCAGCAGCCACCTATACAGGGCGTACAATGAGCAGTTCTTC. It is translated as CASSHLYRAYNEQFF.

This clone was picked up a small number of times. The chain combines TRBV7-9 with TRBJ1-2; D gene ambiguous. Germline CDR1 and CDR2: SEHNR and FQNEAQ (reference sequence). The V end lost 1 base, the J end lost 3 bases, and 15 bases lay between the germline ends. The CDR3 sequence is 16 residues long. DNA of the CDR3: TGTGCCAGCAGCTTAGATCGTGTATCCGGGGACTATGGCTACACCTTC. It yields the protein CASSLDRVSGDYGYTF.

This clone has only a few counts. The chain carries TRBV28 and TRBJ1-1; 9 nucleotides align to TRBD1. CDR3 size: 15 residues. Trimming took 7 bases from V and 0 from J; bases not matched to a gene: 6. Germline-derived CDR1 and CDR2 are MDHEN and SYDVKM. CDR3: CASIRQGGMNTEAFF. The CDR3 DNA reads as TGTGCCAGCATTAGACAGGGGGGCATGAACACTGAAGCTTTCTTT.

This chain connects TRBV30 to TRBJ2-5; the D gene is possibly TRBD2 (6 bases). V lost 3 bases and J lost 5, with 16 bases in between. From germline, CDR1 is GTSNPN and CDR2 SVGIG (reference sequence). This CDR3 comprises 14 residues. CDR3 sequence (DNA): TGTGCCTGGAGGGCAGCGGGCCCTGGGGAGACCCAGTACTTC. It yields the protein CAWRAAGPGETQYF.

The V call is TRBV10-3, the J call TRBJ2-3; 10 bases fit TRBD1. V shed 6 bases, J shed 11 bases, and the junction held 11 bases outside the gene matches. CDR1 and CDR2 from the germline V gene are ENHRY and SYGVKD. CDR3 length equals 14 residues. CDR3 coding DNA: TGTGCCATCAGGCGACAGGGGGCCAAGCAGATGCAGTATTTT. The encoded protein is CAIRRQGAKQMQYF.

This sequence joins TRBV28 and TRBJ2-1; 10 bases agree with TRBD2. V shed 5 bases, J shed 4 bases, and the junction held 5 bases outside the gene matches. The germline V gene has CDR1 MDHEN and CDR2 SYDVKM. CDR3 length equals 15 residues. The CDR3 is CASSRSGGAYNEQFF. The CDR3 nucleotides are TGTGCCAGCAGTCGCAGCGGGGGGGCGTACAATGAGCAGTTCTTC.

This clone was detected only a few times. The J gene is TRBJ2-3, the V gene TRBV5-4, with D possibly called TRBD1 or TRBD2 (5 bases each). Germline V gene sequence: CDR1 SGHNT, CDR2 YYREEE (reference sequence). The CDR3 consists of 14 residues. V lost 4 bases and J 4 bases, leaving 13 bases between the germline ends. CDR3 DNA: TGTGCCAGCAGCCCCAGGGACGCATCAGATACGCAGTATTTT. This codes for CASSPRDASDTQYF.

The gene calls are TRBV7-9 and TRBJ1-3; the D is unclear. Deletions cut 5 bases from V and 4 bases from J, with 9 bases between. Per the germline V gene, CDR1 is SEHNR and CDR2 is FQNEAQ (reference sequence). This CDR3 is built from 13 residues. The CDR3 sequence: CASSPSQGNTIYF. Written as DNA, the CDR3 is TGTGCCAGCAGCCCATCCCAAGGAAACACCATATATTTT.

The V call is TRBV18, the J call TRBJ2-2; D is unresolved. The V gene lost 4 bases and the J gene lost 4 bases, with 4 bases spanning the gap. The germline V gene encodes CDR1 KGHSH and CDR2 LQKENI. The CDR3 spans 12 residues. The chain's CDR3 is CASSLPTGELFF. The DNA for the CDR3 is TGTGCCAGCTCACTCCCCACCGGGGAGCTGTTTTTT.

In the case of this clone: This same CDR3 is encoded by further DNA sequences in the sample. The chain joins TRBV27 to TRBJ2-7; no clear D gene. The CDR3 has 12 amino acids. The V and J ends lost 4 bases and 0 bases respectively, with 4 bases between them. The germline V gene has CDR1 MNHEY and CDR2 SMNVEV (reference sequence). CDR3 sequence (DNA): TGTGCCAGCAGTTCATCCTCCTACGAGCAGTACTTC. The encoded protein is CASSSSSYEQYF.

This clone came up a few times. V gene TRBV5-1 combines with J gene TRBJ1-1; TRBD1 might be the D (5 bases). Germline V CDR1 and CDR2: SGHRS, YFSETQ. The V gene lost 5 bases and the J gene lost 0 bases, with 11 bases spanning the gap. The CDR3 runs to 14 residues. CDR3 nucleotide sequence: TGCGCCAGCAGAAGGGAACAGGTGAACACTGAAGCTTTCTTT. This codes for CASRREQVNTEAFF.

The CDR3 spells CASSFSTMNEQFF. Here the CDR3 DNA reads TGTGCCAGCAGCTTCAGTACTATGAATGAGCAGTTCTTC. This chain joins TRBV5-6 and TRBJ2-1, with unresolved D. CDR1 and CDR2 from the germline V gene are SGHDT and YYEEEE. Trimming removed 2 bases from V and 7 bases from J, with 10 bases in between. The length of the CDR3 is 13 residues.

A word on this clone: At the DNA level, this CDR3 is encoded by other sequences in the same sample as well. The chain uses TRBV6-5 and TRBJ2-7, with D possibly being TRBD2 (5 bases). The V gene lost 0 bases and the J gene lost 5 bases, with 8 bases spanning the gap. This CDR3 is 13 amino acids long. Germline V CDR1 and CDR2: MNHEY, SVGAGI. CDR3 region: CASSYSTGNEQYF. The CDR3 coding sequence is TGTGCCAGCAGTTACTCGACGGGGAACGAGCAGTACTTC.